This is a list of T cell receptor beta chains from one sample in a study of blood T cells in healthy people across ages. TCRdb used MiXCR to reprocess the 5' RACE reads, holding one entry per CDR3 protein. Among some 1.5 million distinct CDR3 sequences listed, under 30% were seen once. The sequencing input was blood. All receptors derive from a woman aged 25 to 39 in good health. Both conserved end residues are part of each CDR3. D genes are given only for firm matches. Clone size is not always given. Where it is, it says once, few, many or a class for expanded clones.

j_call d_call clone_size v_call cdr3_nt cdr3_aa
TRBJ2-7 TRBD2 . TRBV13 TGTGCCAGCAGCTCCCAGCGACTAGCGGGAGCATCCTACGAGCAGTACTTC CASSSQRLAGASYEQYF
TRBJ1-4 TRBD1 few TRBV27 TGTGCCAGCAGTTTACGTACAGGGGACGCAAAACTGTTTTTT CASSLRTGDAKLFF
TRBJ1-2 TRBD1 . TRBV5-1 TGCGCCAGCAGTGACACAGGGGGCTGGTATGGCTACACCTTC CASSDTGGWYGYTF
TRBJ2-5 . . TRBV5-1 TGCGCCAGCAGCTTTCAAAGCGGAGAGACCCAGTACTTC CASSFQSGETQYF
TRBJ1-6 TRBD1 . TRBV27 TGTGCCAGCAGCTACAGGGGCTATAATTCACCCCTCCACTTT CASSYRGYNSPLHF
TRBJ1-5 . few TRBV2 TGTGCCAGCGGGGTGGAGGACAATCAGCCCCAGCATTTT CASGVEDNQPQHF
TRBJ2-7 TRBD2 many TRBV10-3 TGTGCCATCAGTGGACCGACTAGCGGGAAGGGATACGAGCAGTACTTC CAISGPTSGKGYEQYF
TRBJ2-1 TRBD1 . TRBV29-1 TGCAGCGTTGGAACTAGACAGGGGATCTACAATGAGCAGTTCTTC CSVGTRQGIYNEQFF
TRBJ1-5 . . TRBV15 TGTGCCACCAGCAAGATGGGGAGCGGCAATCAGCCCCAGCATTTT CATSKMGSGNQPQHF
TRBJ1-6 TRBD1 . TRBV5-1 TGCGCCAGCAGCCTGGCCGGGGACAGGCTGAATTCACCCCTCCACTTT CASSLAGDRLNSPLHF
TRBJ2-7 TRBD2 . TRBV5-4 TGTGCCAGCAGCCCCAGGGCGGGGGGCGCGGACAACGAGCAGTACTTC CASSPRAGGADNEQYF
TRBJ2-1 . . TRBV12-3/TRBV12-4 TGTGCCAGCAGTTGGGCGGCGTACAATGAGCAGTTCTTC CASSWAAYNEQFF
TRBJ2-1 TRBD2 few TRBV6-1 TGTGCCAGCAGTGCGAGGCCGACTAGCGGTTACAATGAGCAGTTCTTC CASSARPTSGYNEQFF
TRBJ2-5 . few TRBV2 TGTGCCAGCATGAGGAACAGGGTCCAAGAGACCCAGTACTTC CASMRNRVQETQYF
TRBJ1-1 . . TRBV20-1 TGCAATGCTGCCCAAGGGGGGGGATTAAACACTGAAGCTTTCTTT CNAAQGGGLNTEAFF